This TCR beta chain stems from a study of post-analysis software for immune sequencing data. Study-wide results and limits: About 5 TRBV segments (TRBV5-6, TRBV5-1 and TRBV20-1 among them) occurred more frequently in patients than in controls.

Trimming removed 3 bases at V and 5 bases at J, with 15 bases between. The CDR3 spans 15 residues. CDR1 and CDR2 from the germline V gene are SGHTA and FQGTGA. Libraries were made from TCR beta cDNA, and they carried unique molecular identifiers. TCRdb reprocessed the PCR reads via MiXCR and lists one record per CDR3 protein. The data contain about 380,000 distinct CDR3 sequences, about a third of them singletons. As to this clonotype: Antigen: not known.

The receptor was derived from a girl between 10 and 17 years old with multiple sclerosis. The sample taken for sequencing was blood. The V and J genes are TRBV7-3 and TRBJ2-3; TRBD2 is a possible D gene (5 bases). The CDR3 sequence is CASSLDGERGDTQYF. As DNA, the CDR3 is TGTGCCAGCAGCTTGGACGGAGAACGGGGAGATACGCAGTATTTT.